The 7 T cell receptor beta chains in this list originate from one sample, sequenced in a study of cytomegalovirus exposure and HLA in healthy donors. Profiling relied on immunoSEQ multiplex PCR, and the TCRdb table lists in-frame clones only, not all of them. The sample holds some 90,000 clones, approximately 88% seen once. The sample consisted of PBMCs. These receptors originate from a woman aged 30 to 39 in good health and CMV-seronegative.

The CDR3 nucleotides are TGTGCCAGCAGCCAAGGGGGGCTAGCGGGAGTGGTAAAGACCCAGTACTTC. As protein: CASSQGGLAGVVKTQYF. The chain links TRBV4-2 to TRBJ2-5; 10 positions match TRBD2. CDR3 size: 17 residues. V lost 1 base and J lost 6; bases outside the gene matches: 11. Germline V gene lookup returns CDR1 LGHNA and CDR2 YNFKEQ.

This sequence joins TRBV4-1 and TRBJ1-4; no reliable D call. This CDR3 has 13 amino acids. With 0 bases removed from V and 8 bases from J, the gap between germline ends came to 7 bases. CDR1 and CDR2 (germline): MGHRA, YSYEKL. CDR3 sequence (DNA): TGCGCCAGCAGCCAAGATACTTGGGAAAAACTGTTTTTT. Its translation is CASSQDTWEKLFF.

This clone has just a few counts. This rearrangement joins TRBV6-4 to TRBJ2-1; a weak D match, TRBD2 (5 bases). Germline values: CDR1 MRHNA, CDR2 SNTAGT. Trimming took 1 base from V and 9 from J, leaving 13 bases between them. This CDR3 spans 14 amino acids. CDR3 in DNA: TGTGCCAGCAGTGACTTAAGCGGAGAGGGTGAGCAGTTCTTC. It encodes CASSDLSGEGEQFF.

In its sample, this clone was seen once. This chain connects TRBV7-9 to TRBJ1-6; 10 bases fit TRBD1. Trimming removed 5 bases from V and 7 bases from J; junction bases left unmatched: 2. The CDR3 runs to 14 residues. The V gene's germline CDR1 is SEHNR and CDR2 FQNEAQ (reference sequence). CDR3 region: CASSPDRGNSPLHF. CDR3 bases: TGTGCCAGCAGCCCGGACAGGGGGAATTCACCCCTCCACTTT.

CDR3 nucleotides: TGCGCCAGCAGGGAGGGGCTAGCGGGATCAAGGTCCTACGAGCAGTACTTC. The encoded protein is CASREGLAGSRSYEQYF. This chain uses TRBV10-1 with TRBJ2-7; TRBD2 matches at 9 bases. Germline lookup yields CDR1 WNHNN and CDR2 SYGVQD (reference sequence). J was trimmed by 1 base and V by 6 bases; bases with no gene match: 13. The CDR3 consists of 17 residues.

The rearrangement uses TRBV14 and TRBJ2-3, with D unresolved. V was clipped by 0 bases and J by 0 bases, with 7 bases between them. The germline V gene encodes CDR1 SGHDN and CDR2 FVKESK. The CDR3 has 15 amino acids. CDR3 in amino acids: CASSQDTTSTDTQYF. The DNA for the CDR3 is TGTGCCAGCAGCCAAGATACGACTAGCACAGATACGCAGTATTTT.

The chain uses TRBV10-2 and TRBJ2-5; 9 nucleotides align to TRBD2. Trimming took 7 bases from V and 5 from J; bases not matched to a gene: 8. CDR1 is WSHSY, CDR2 SAAADI, per germline. The CDR3 is made up of 14 amino acids. The CDR3 DNA sequence: TGCGCCAGCAACCGACTAGCGGCCGGGGAGACCCAGTACTTC. Its translation is CASNRLAAGETQYF.